The next 27 T cell receptor beta chains were all read from a single sample in a study of blood T cell repertoires in COVID-19. Libraries were prepared by immunoSEQ multiplex PCR; TCRdb keeps only in-frame clonotypes and omits some of them. Of about 42,000 clones detected, 89% appear once; the ten largest clones hold about 0.4%. The material sequenced was peripheral blood. The receptors shown here come from a human donor in a cohort sampled during active COVID-19.

The rearrangement uses TRBV9 and TRBJ1-1; D unresolved. The CDR3 sequence is 15 residues long. The germline gives CDR1 SGDLS, CDR2 YYNGEE. V was cut by 0 bases and J by 1 base, with 10 bases left in between. The DNA for the CDR3 is TGTGCCAGCAGCGTAGAAGTAGATTGGAACACTGAAGCTTTCTTT. As protein: CASSVEVDWNTEAFF.

The chain combines TRBV11-2 with TRBJ2-7; a weak D match, TRBD1 (6 bases). The V and J ends lost 5 bases and 0 bases respectively, with 17 bases between them. Germline assignment: CDR1 SGHAT and CDR2 FQNNGV. This CDR3 is 16 amino acids long. The CDR3 sequence is CASSPRRGQSSYEQYF. CDR3 in DNA: TGTGCCAGCAGCCCAAGACGGGGACAAAGCTCCTACGAGCAGTACTTC.

The rearrangement links TRBV6-5 to TRBJ1-1; D possibly corresponds to TRBD1 (5 bases). This CDR3 region has 15 residues. The ends were cut back, 6 bases at V and 2 bases at J, with 16 bases in the middle. Germline CDR1 and CDR2: MNHEY and SVGAGI. DNA of the CDR3: TGTGCCAGCAGCGACGGGGGGTTAGGAAACACTGAAGCTTTCTTT. Its protein product is CASSDGGLGNTEAFF.

As DNA, the CDR3 is TGTGCCAGCAGTGAAATCGGGAGGGGAAGGGATGGCTACACCTTC. It yields the protein CASSEIGRGRDGYTF. This chain uses TRBV25-1 with TRBJ1-2, with D possibly TRBD1 on 5 matching bases. The CDR3 length is 15 residues. Germline V gene sequence: CDR1 MGHDK, CDR2 SYGVNS. Trimming stripped 2 bases from V and 6 bases from J, with 16 bases between.

J is TRBJ1-4 and V is TRBV6-6; TRBD1 matches 8 bases. This CDR3 comprises 15 residues. The germline CDR1 and CDR2 sequences are MNHNY and SVGAGI (reference sequence). The V segment lost 8 bases and the J segment 2 bases; nucleotides outside the gene matches: 7. The CDR3 reads CASGGQGLTNEKLFF. The CDR3 DNA is TGTGCCAGCGGAGGACAGGGCCTTACTAATGAAAAACTGTTTTTT.

This CDR3 is CASSYDSNYGYTF. In DNA, the CDR3 is TGTGCCAGCAGCTATGACTCTAACTATGGCTACACCTTC. The V call is TRBV14, the J call TRBJ1-2; no firm D call. Germline V gene sequence: CDR1 SGHDN, CDR2 FVKESK. This CDR3 has 13 amino acids. Trimming removed 5 bases from V and 0 bases from J, with 7 bases in between.

This chain links TRBV6-1 with TRBJ1-5; D may be TRBD1 (5 bases). With 2 bases removed from V and 4 bases from J, the gap between germline ends came to 9 bases. The CDR3 is 14 residues long. The V gene's germline CDR1 is MNHNS and CDR2 SASEGT. The CDR3: CASSESGDNQPQHF. The DNA of the CDR3 is TGTGCCAGCAGTGAATCGGGGGATAATCAGCCCCAGCATTTT.

The chain links TRBV12-3 or TRBV12-4 to TRBJ1-5; D is perhaps TRBD1 (6 bases). The CDR3 runs to 13 residues. V lost 4 bases and J lost 5, with 9 bases in between. The DNA for the CDR3 is TGTGCCAGCAGTTGGAACAGGGATCAGCCCCAGCATTTT. Its protein product is CASSWNRDQPQHF.

This clone has only one observation. V gene TRBV7-6 combines with J gene TRBJ1-1; tentative D call: TRBD1 (6 bases). CDR3 length: 17 amino acids. Germline V gene lookup returns CDR1 SGHVS and CDR2 FNYEAQ. The V end lost 2 bases, the J end lost 0 bases, and 16 bases lay between the germline ends. The CDR3 DNA follows: TGTGCCAGCAGCTTATCTAACAGGGCAATACTGAACACTGAAGCTTTCTTT. It specifies CASSLSNRAILNTEAFF.

The chain recombines TRBV19 with TRBJ2-6, with 12 bases that match TRBD1. The germline CDR1 and CDR2 sequences are LNHDA and SQIVND (reference sequence). CDR3 size: 19 residues. V shed 4 bases, J shed 2 bases, and the junction held 9 bases outside the gene matches. The CDR3 DNA reads TGTGCCAGTAGTACCCCGCCCGGGACAGGGGGCGCTGGGGCCAACGTCCTGACTTTC. This codes for CASSTPPGTGGAGANVLTF.

The V gene is TRBV11-2, the J gene TRBJ2-7; 11 nucleotides line up with TRBD1. Germline V gene lookup returns CDR1 SGHAT and CDR2 FQNNGV. The CDR3 extends over 17 amino acids. V was clipped by 5 bases and J by 4 bases; unmatched bases: 13. CDR3 nucleotides: TGTGCCAGCAGCAGGGAACGTGGGGGACAGGGGGATTACGAGCAGTACTTC. It specifies CASSRERGGQGDYEQYF.

The rearrangement uses TRBV27 and TRBJ1-1; D remains unclear. This CDR3 has 14 residues. Germline values: CDR1 MNHEY, CDR2 SMNVEV (reference sequence). The V and J ends lost 3 bases and 3 bases respectively, with 11 bases between them. CDR3 nucleotides: TGTGCCAGCAGTTTGTTCCTAGCGCACACTGAAGCTTTCTTT. Its protein product is CASSLFLAHTEAFF.

This chain uses TRBV5-1 with TRBJ1-1; 8 bases align to TRBD1. The germline gives CDR1 SGHRS, CDR2 YFSETQ. This CDR3 spans 12 amino acids. V lost 4 bases and J lost 8; bases outside the gene matches: 4. The CDR3 DNA follows: TGCGCCAGCAGCGACCAGGGGGCCGAAGCTTTCTTT. Translated, it gives CASSDQGAEAFF.

This chain uses TRBV5-8 with TRBJ2-1; TRBD1 aligns across 9 bases. Germline values: CDR1 SGHTS, CDR2 YDEGEE. The length of the CDR3 is 16 residues. The V gene end was trimmed by 6 bases and the J gene end by 7 bases; junction bases not matched to a gene: 14. This CDR3 reads CASNVRTGVSGNEQFF. CDR3 bases: TGTGCCAGCAACGTAAGGACAGGGGTTAGTGGAAATGAGCAGTTCTTC.

V usage is TRBV24-1 and J usage is TRBJ1-2; a weak D match, TRBD1 (6 bases). Trimming stripped 2 bases from V and 2 bases from J, with 26 bases between. CDR1 and CDR2 (germline): KGHDR, SFDVKD. The CDR3 length is 20 residues. CDR3 DNA sequence: TGTGCCACCAGTGATTCATTTGTGGACAGTCCTAAAAGGTTGAACTATGGCTACACCTTC. The encoded protein is CATSDSFVDSPKRLNYGYTF.

This chain uses TRBV7-2 with TRBJ2-7; TRBD1 matches 9 bases. Trimming took 5 bases from V and 7 from J; bases not matched to a gene: 6. This CDR3 contains 13 residues. Germline CDR1 reads SGHTA; CDR2 reads FQGNSA. The CDR3 sequence: CASSRGQGREQYF. CDR3 in DNA: TGTGCCAGCAGCCGGGGACAGGGTCGAGAGCAGTACTTC.

The gene calls are TRBV6-2 or TRBV6-3 and TRBJ1-2; TRBD1 agrees at 11 bases. V lost 0 bases to trimming and J lost 3 bases; unmatched junction nucleotides: 3. The CDR3 is 16 amino acids. Germline values: CDR1 MNHEY, CDR2 SVGEGT. The CDR3 loop reads CASSYSGTGGHYGYTF. The CDR3 nucleotides read TGTGCCAGCAGTTACTCCGGGACAGGGGGACACTATGGCTACACCTTC.

The chain recombines TRBV4-2 with TRBJ2-6; D might be TRBD2 (7 bases). V was shortened by 6 bases and J by 0 bases, with 18 bases between the two germline ends. Germline lookup yields CDR1 LGHNA and CDR2 YNFKEQ. This CDR3 is built from 18 residues. DNA of the CDR3: TGTGCCAGCAGGTCCGGAGGGGGGGCCAGCTCTGGGGCCAACGTCCTGACTTTC. Residues: CASRSGGGASSGANVLTF.

The V gene is TRBV11-2, the J gene TRBJ1-1; TRBD1 agrees at 7 bases. Unmatched junction bases numbered 18, after V lost 5 bases and J lost 6 bases. CDR3 length: 17 residues. Germline V gene sequence: CDR1 SGHAT, CDR2 FQNNGV. CDR3 coding DNA: TGTGCCAGCAGCCGAGAAAGGTCTCAGGGGGACAAACCTGAAGCTTTCTTT. Translation: CASSRERSQGDKPEAFF.

The V call is TRBV14, the J call TRBJ2-7, with unresolved D. The CDR3 has 18 residues. V was shortened by 5 bases and J by 0 bases, with 23 bases between the two germline ends. Germline assignment: CDR1 SGHDN and CDR2 FVKESK. Here the CDR3 reads CASSASFHKTSLSYEQYF. The CDR3 DNA is TGTGCCAGCAGCGCCTCCTTTCATAAAACCTCACTCTCCTACGAGCAGTACTTC.

The rearrangement uses TRBV7-9 and TRBJ1-1, with D perhaps TRBD1 (5 bases). From germline, CDR1 is SEHNR and CDR2 FQNEAQ (reference sequence). The CDR3 consists of 16 residues. V gave up 5 bases and J gave up 0 bases, with 16 bases separating them. Here the CDR3 DNA reads TGTGCCAGCAGCCCCTTGGCAGGGCATCTGAACACTGAAGCTTTCTTT. Translating gives CASSPLAGHLNTEAFF.

The chain employs TRBV6-2 or TRBV6-3 and TRBJ2-7; no firm D call. The CDR3 has 14 residues. Trimming took 1 base from V and 3 from J, leaving 10 bases between them. Germline lookup yields CDR1 MNHEY and CDR2 SVGEGT. In DNA, the CDR3 is TGTGCCAGCAGTTACTTCCAGCGAGGCTACGAGCAGTACTTC. Translating gives CASSYFQRGYEQYF.

The chain combines TRBV6-5 with TRBJ2-1; tentative D call: TRBD1 (6 bases). In germline, CDR1 is MNHEY, CDR2 SVGAGI. V was pared by 6 bases and J by 3 bases, with 15 bases between. The CDR3 is made up of 15 amino acids. CDR3 residues: CASSQQGSNYNEQFF. The CDR3, as DNA: TGTGCCAGCAGCCAACAGGGATCCAACTACAATGAGCAGTTCTTC.

This clone was recorded once. The V and J genes are TRBV12-3 or TRBV12-4 and TRBJ1-2; possibly TRBD1 for D (6 bases). This CDR3 spans 12 amino acids. V was clipped by 3 bases and J by 8 bases, with 10 bases between them. The CDR3 bases are TGTGCCAGCAGTTTTCAGGGGCTCGGCTACACCTTC. This sequence encodes CASSFQGLGYTF.

J is TRBJ2-7 and V is TRBV7-6; TRBD2 is a possible D gene (6 bases). Germline V gene data show CDR1 as SGHVS and CDR2 as FNYEAQ. The CDR3 sequence is 15 residues long. Between the trimmed V and J ends, which lost 4 bases and 5 bases, there was a span of 18 bases. The chain's CDR3 is CASSSSGGGWDEQYF. DNA for the CDR3: TGTGCCAGCAGCTCATCGGGCGGAGGGTGGGACGAGCAGTACTTC.

V gene TRBV3-1 (or the pseudogene TRBV3-2) combines with J gene TRBJ1-1; weak D call: TRBD1 (6 bases). Trimming left V 3 bases short and J 6 bases short, with 11 bases between. From germline, CDR1 is LGHDT and CDR2 YNNKEL (reference sequence). The CDR3 runs to 13 residues. The DNA for the CDR3 is TGTGCCAGCAGCCATACAGGGACACCTGAAGCTTTCTTT. Amino acids: CASSHTGTPEAFF.

The chain couples TRBV4-3 to TRBJ1-2, with TRBD1 matching 8 bases. The CDR3 length is 14 residues. CDR1 and CDR2 from the germline V gene are LGHNA and YSLEER. Trimming cost V 1 base and J 5 bases; bases outside gene matches: 3. CDR3 sequence: CASSQVDRGYGYTF. The CDR3 nucleotides read TGCGCCAGCAGCCAAGTCGACAGGGGATATGGCTACACCTTC.